The source of this TCR beta chain is a study of shared clonotypes between healthy human individuals (dated by TCRdb to 2020 to 2022). Study-level background: The cohort included a few men and a couple of women between 18 and 49 years of age. For each donor, CD4 naive and CD4 memory were each given three plates, CD8 naive was given two plates, and CD8 memory was given one plate. To estimate repertoire size and how much clonotypes are shared between individuals, the study performed deep sequencing of blood TCR repertoires from a handful of healthy adults. Different laboratories and diverse techniques were used to prepare libraries and sequence TCR repertoires, to increase sequencing depth and limit assay-specific biases. Per donor, leukapheresis produced somewhere between about 0.85 and 8.9 billion PBMCs.

Remarks on this clone: Its antigen is not yet known. Base qualities are not at hand, and no much larger clone is one base apart. The identical CDR3 is also encoded by other nucleotide sequences in the sample.

General conclusions and limits of the study: Across a handful of donors, around 5% of naive CD4, roughly 3.8% of naive CD8, roughly 2.2% of memory CD4, and 0.4% to 0.45% of memory CD8 clonotypes were shared. Even with the large sequencing depth, rarefaction of the sorted-subset datasets indicated that sequencing was incomplete. Higher generation probabilities were observed for clonotypes shared by all four sorted-subset donors than for non-shared clonotypes. Pairwise subsampling led to the expectation that sequencing depth would affect the degree of clonotype sharing among donors. The genetic and exposure-history diversity represented was limited by the small number of donors. Naive subsets generally had larger estimated clonotype richness than memory subsets. Sampling was restricted to blood, and TCR repertoires in tissue are likely to differ from TCR repertoires in blood.

Healthy HIV-negative adults with no recently reported acute infections or vaccinations were included as donors. Every donor was a Caucasian adult living in Nashville, Tennessee, USA. CD4+ T cells were enriched by magnetic negative selection, after which naive cells were positively selected on CD45RA and the negative fraction was taken as the memory subset. After blood collection by leukapheresis, PBMCs were isolated using Ficoll-Histopaque density gradient centrifugation and then cryopreserved in the vapor phase of liquid nitrogen. Analytical flow cytometry was used to check the purity and quantity of every magnetically sorted T cell population. Each sorted fraction had its genomic DNA isolated and then quantified by UV absorbance on a Nanodrop 2000c. TCR CDR3 regions were amplified from genomic DNA by multiplex PCR using the deep immunoSEQ assay. Genomic DNA extracted from each cell subset was distributed evenly over all wells of several immunoSEQ 96-well plates, and each plate served as one replicate. For sorted subsets, 200 to 250 ng of genomic DNA, equivalent to 30,000 or so T cell genomes, went into each replicate PCR. Purified libraries were measured with a Qubit 3.0 fluorometer, size-checked on a Bioanalyzer 2100, and measured again with the KAPA Library Quantification kit. Every immunoSEQ 96-well plate was sequenced on a dedicated single-read 150-cycle Illumina NextSeq 550 flow cell. Regarding the original processing steps: The immunoSEQ output contained only junctional sequences without quality scores, so filtering could not match that applied to full-length reads. Sequences were annotated with PyIR, a Python wrapper for IgBLAST v1.9, using IMGT germline references to assign V/J genes and CDR3. Any read was removed if the V/J assignment was weak (E-value above 1e-6), the CDR3 was missing, or the read contained stop codons, out-of-frame junctions, or ambiguous translated residues. V3J clonotypes were defined as sequences sharing the same inferred V gene, J gene, and CDR3 amino acid sequence. To compute the percentage overlap between repertoires, the number of shared unique clonotypes was divided by the size of the smaller repertoire. RTK rarefaction, the Chao1 estimator, and Recon v2.1 estimates of unobserved clonotypes were used to assess repertoire richness. For all TCRbeta clonotypes obtained by the gDNA method from a handful of donors, generation probabilities were computed with OLGA. TCRdb re-hosts the immuneACCESS table, in-frame sequences only. Its copies lack some clones; in the studies checked, an unresolved V gene accounts for under half of them, and the cause for the rest is not known. V, J and clone size are taken as reported in that table, and D and trimming were inferred from the DNA itself. This sample comprises approximately 1.4 million clones, 95% to 99% of them detected only once. Of the sample, about 0.42% is held by the ten largest clones.

Sequences were obtained from naive CD4+ T cells sorted from blood. This sample's cell subset or site label indicates: CD45RA+ positively selected. The clonotype was recovered from a man in his thirties or forties in good health.

The CDR3 loop reads CSARPYNEQFF. At the DNA level, the sequence is TGCAGTGCTAGACCCTACAATGAGCAGTTCTTC. Rearrangement joined TRBV20-1 to TRBJ2-1; a confident D gene designation cannot be given. V loses 2 bases, J loses 2 bases, and the germline ends lie 1 base apart. The CDR3, from cysteine to phenylalanine, totals 11 residues. The only DNA kept is the CDR3, 33 bases in frame from the first base. The germline V gene encodes CDR1 DFQATT and CDR2 SNEGSKA (reference sequence).